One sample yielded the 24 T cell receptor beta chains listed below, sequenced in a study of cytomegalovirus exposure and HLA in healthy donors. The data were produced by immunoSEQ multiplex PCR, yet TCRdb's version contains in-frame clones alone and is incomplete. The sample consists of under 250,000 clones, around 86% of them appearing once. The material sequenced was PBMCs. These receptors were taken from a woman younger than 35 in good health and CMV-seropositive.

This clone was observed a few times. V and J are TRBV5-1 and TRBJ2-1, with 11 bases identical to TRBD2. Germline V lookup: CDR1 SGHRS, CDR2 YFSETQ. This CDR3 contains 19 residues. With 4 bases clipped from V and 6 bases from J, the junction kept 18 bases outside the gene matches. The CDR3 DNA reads TGCGCCAGCAGCCTGGGGACTAGCGGCACGCCCTCTTCGCCCAATGAGCAGTTCTTC. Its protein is CASSLGTSGTPSSPNEQFF.

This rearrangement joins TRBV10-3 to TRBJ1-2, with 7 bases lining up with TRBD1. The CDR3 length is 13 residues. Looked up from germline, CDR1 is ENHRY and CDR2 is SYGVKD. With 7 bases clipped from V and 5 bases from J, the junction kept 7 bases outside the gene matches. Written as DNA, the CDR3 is TGTGCCATCACCGACCCCAGGGGGTATGGCTACACCTTC. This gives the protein CAITDPRGYGYTF.

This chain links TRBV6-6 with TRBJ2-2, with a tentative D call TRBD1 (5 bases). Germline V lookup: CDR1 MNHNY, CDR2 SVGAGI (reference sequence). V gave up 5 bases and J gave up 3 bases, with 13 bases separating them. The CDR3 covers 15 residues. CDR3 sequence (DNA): TGTGCCAGCAGTAGGGGTGGCGGACACACCGGGGAGCTGTTTTTT. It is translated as CASSRGGGHTGELFF.

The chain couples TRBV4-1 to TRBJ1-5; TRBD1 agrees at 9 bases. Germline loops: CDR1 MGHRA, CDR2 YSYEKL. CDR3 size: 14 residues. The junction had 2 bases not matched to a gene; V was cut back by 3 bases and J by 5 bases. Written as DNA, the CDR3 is TGCGCCAGCAGCCATAGGGACAGGGATCAGCCCCAGCATTTT. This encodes CASSHRDRDQPQHF.

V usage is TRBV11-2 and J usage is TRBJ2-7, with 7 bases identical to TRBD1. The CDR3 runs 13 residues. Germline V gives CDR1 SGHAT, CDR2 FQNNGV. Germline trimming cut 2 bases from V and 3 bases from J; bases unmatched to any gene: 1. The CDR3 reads CASSLQGVYEQYF. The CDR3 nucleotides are TGTGCCAGCAGCTTACAGGGGGTCTACGAGCAGTACTTC.

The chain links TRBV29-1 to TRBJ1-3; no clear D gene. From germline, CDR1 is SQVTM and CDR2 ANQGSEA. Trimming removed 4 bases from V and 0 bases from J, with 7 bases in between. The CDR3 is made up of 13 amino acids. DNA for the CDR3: TGCAGCGTTGCCCGGAGCTCTGGAAACACCATATATTTT. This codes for CSVARSSGNTIYF.

The CDR3 DNA reads TGTGCCAGTAGTATATACGGGGGGGAAACGAACACTGAAGCTTTCTTT. This translates into CASSIYGGETNTEAFF. The rearrangement uses TRBV19 and TRBJ1-1; a weak D match, TRBD1 (5 bases). Between the trimmed V and J ends, which lost 2 bases and 1 base, there was a span of 14 bases. The V gene's germline CDR1 is LNHDA and CDR2 SQIVND (reference sequence). The CDR3 length is 16 residues.

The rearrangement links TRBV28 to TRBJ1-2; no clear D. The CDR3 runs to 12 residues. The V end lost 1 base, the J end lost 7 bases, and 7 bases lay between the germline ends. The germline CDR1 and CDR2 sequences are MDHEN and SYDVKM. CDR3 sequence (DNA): TGTGCCAGCAGTTTATTGGCGGGTGGCTACACCTTC. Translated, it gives CASSLLAGGYTF.

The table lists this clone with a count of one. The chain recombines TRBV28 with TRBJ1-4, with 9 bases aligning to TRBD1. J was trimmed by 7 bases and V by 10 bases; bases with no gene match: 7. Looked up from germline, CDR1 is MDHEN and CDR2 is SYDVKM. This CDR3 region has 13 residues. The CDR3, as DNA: TGTGCCACCCTGAGGACAGGGGTTGAAAAACTGTTTTTT. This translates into CATLRTGVEKLFF.

The CDR3 DNA reads as TGTGCCAGCAGCCAAAGGGGAAGCTCTCACGCTTTCTTT. It translates to CASSQRGSSHAFF. The chain is built from TRBV14 and TRBJ1-1, with D possibly being TRBD1 (5 bases). The CDR3 length is 13 residues. CDR1 SGHDN and CDR2 FVKESK come from the germline V gene. V lost 2 bases, J lost 11 bases, and 15 bases lay in between.

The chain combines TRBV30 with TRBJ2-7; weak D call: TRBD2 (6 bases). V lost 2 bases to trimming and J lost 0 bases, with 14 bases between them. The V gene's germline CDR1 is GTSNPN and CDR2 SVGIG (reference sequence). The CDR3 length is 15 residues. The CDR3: CAWSKSGLTSYEQYF. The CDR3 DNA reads TGTGCCTGGAGTAAATCGGGACTGACCTCCTACGAGCAGTACTTC.

The CDR3 DNA is TGCAGCGTTGCCCCTAGCGTGGTGGGATACGAGCAGTACTTC. Translated: CSVAPSVVGYEQYF. V gene TRBV29-1 combines with J gene TRBJ2-7; a possible D gene is TRBD2 (6 bases). V gave up 4 bases and J gave up 4 bases, with 17 bases separating them. The CDR3 consists of 14 residues. Per germline, CDR1 SQVTM and CDR2 ANQGSEA.

CDR3 residues: CSVVGYQGTVGTEAFF. For the CDR3, the DNA is TGCAGCGTTGTGGGTTACCAGGGGACCGTGGGGACTGAAGCTTTCTTT. The chain joins TRBV29-1 to TRBJ1-1, with D tentatively TRBD1 (6 bases). V lost 4 bases, J lost 5 bases, and 23 bases lay in between. Germline V gene data show CDR1 as SQVTM and CDR2 as ANQGSEA. This CDR3 spans 16 amino acids.

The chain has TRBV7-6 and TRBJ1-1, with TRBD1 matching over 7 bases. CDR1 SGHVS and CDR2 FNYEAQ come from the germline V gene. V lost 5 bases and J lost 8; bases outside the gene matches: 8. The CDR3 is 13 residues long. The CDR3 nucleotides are TGTGCCAGCAGCCCGAGGGAGGACAGGGAAGCTTTCTTT. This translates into CASSPREDREAFF. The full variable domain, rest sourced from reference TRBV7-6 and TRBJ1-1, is GAGVSQSPRYKVTKRGQDVALRCDPISGHVSLYWYRQALGQGPEFLTYFNYEAQQDKSGLPNDRFSAERPEGSISTLTIQRTEQRDSAMYRCASSPREDREAFFGQGTRLTVV.

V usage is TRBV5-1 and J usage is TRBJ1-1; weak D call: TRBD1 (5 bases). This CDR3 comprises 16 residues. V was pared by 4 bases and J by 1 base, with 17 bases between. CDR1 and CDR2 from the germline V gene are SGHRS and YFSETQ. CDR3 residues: CASSPGGVTGNTEAFF. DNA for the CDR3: TGCGCCAGCAGCCCGGGGGGGGTGACGGGGAACACTGAAGCTTTCTTT.

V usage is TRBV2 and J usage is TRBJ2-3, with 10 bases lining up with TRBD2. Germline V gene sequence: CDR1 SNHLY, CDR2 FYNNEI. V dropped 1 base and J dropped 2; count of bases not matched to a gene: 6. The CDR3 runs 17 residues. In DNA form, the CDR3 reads TGTGCCAGCAGTGAAGGCAGCGGGAGGGCCCACACAGATACGCAGTATTTT. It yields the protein CASSEGSGRAHTDTQYF.

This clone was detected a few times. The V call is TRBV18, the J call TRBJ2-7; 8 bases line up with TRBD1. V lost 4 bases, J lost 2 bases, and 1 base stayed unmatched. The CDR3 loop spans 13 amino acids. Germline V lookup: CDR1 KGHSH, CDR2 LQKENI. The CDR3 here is CASSRTGTYEQYF. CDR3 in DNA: TGTGCCAGCTCACGGACAGGGACCTACGAGCAGTACTTC.

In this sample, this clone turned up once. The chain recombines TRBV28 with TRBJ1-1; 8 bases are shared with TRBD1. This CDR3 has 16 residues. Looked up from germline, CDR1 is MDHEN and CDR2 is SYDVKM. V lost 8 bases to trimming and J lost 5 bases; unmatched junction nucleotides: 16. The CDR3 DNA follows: TGTGCCAGCTCTACCTCCGGAGGACAGGGTTATACTGAAGCTTTCTTT. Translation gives CASSTSGGQGYTEAFF.

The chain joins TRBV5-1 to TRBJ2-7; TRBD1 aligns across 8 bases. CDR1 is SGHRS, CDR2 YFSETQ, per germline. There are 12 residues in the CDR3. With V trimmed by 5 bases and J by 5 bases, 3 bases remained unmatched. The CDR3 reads CASSRQGNEQYF. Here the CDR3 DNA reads TGCGCCAGCAGTAGACAGGGGAACGAGCAGTACTTC.

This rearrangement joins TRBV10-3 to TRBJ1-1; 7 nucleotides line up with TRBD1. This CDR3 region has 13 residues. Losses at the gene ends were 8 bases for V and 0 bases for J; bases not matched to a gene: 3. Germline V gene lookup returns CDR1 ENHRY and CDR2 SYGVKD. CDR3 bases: TGTGCCATCGGGACAGTCATGAACACTGAAGCTTTCTTT. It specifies CAIGTVMNTEAFF.

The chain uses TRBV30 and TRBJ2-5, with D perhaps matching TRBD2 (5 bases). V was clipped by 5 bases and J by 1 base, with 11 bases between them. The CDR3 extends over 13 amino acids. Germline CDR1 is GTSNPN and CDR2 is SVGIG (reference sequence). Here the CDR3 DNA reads TGTGCCTGGGCCGAGGGTTTCCAAGAGACCCAGTACTTC. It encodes CAWAEGFQETQYF.

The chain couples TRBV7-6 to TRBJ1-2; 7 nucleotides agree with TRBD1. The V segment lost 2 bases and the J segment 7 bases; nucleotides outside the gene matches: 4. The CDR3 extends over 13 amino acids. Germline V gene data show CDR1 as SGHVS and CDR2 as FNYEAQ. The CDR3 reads CASSLTGVVGYTF. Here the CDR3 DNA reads TGTGCCAGCAGCTTAACAGGGGTGGTTGGCTACACCTTC.

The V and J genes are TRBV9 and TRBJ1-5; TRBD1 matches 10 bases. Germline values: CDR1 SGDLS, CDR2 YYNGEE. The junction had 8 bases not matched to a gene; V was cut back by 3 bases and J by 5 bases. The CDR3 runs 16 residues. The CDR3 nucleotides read TGTGCCAGCAGCGCCGGGACAGGGGTTTTCTATCAGCCCCAGCATTTT. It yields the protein CASSAGTGVFYQPQHF.

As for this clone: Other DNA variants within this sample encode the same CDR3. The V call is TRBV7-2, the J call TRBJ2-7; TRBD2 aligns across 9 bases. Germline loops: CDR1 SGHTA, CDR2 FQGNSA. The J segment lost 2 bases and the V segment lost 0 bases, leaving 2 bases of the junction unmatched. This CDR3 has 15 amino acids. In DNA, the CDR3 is TGTGCCAGCAGCTTAGCATTAGCGGGAGCCTACGAGCAGTACTTC. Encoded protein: CASSLALAGAYEQYF.